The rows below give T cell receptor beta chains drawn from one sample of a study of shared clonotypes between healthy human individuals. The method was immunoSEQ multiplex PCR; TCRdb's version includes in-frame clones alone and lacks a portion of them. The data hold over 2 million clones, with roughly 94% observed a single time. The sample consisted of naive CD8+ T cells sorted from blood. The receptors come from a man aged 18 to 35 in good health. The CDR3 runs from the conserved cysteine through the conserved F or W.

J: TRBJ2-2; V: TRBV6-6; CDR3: CASTPGGELFF
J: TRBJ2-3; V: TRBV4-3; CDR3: CASSQEMWGNTDTQYF
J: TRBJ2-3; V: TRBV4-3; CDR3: CASSPSRVAGDPDTQYF
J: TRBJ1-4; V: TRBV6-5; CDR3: CASTAGSIGGEKLFF
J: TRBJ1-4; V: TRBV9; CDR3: CASSIGGATNEKLFF
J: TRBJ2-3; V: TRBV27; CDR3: CASRLAGGPTVKDTQYF
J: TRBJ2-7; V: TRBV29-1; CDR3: CSAQTGNSYEQYF
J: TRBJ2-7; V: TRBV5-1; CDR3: CASSLGGDRSYEQYF
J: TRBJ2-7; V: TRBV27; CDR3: CASSLSSLVSYEQYF
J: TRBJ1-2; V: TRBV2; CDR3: CALLLSDGNYGYTF
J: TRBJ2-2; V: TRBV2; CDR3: CASRWTTNTGELFF
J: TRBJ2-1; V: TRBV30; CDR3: CAWSVAGYNEQFF
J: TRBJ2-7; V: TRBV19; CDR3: CASSAHSGQIYEQYF
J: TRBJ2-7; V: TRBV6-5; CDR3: CASSYPASGGLYEQYF
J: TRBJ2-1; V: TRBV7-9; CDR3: CASSSSGTGGLGEQFF
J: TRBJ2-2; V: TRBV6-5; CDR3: CASTWLAGESGELFF